This T cell receptor beta chain was identified during a study of human T cells and chemical hapten exposure. For the study at large: Patch tests put 0.01% DPC on the upper back, read at 6 days. Per-sample TCR yield variability stemmed mainly from small pooled library volume differences.

From the RACE reads, TCRdb called clonotypes with MiXCR, one entry per CDR3 protein. Of 55,000 to 75,000 distinct CDR3 sequences listed, roughly an eighth are singletons. Noted time point: patch test 3, about 24 weeks after DPC sensitization. Treatment indicated: therapeutic diphenylcyclopropenone sensitization with weekly scalp DPC. The germline V gene has CDR1 SGHRS and CDR2 YFSETQ. The CDR3 is made up of 14 amino acids. Trimming cost V 1 base and J 8 bases, with 15 bases left between them. The sequence was collected from a man younger than 45 with alopecia areata. Some clones in this sample may be carry-over from other donors' samples. The V call is TRBV5-1, the J call TRBJ1-1, with D possibly matching TRBD1 (5 bases). The sequences come from whole blood, collected in connection with sensitization to the hapten diphenylcyclopropenone (DPC). The CDR3 spells CASSLITGTGEAFF. Here the CDR3 DNA reads TGCGCCAGCAGCTTGATAACCGGGACCGGGGAAGCTTTCTTT.